Reported below is one TCR beta chain. Its antigen is not known. The record originates from a study of PD-1 blockade in classical Hodgkin lymphoma. Across the whole study: Every 2 weeks, patients had 3 mg/kg nivolumab intravenously.

Study-wide results and limits: Reports described newly diagnosed patients as having lower baseline TCR diversity than healthy donors. Those achieving complete response showed baseline diversity like newly diagnosed patients. Unlike CD8+ TCR diversity, which did not rise significantly by C4D1, CD4+ TCR diversity did.

The CDR3 extends over 16 amino acids. Germline lookup yields CDR1 LGHNT and CDR2 FRNRAP. V lost 4 bases, J lost 4 bases, and 1 base stayed unmatched. TCRdb's copy holds only in-frame clones and misses some; the assay was immunoSEQ multiplex PCR. The sample includes about 43,000 clones, about three quarters of them seen just once. Each of the patients experienced relapse following autologous stem cell transplantation, and their brentuximab vedotin exposure differed. The sequences come from peripheral blood mononuclear cells (PBMCs), collected at baseline. The chain uses TRBV12-5 and TRBJ2-4, with TRBD2 identical over 16 bases. This clonotype was obtained from a human donor with classical Hodgkin lymphoma. The CDR3 loop reads CASGWGLAGGKNIQYF. The CDR3 nucleotides are TGTGCTAGTGGTTGGGGACTAGCGGGAGGGAAAAACATTCAGTACTTC.